The TCR beta chain described here comes from a study of CD4 T cells in relation to SARS-CoV-2 and coronaviruses (dated by TCRdb to 2020 to 2023). Regarding the study in general: Using patient-derived lymphoblastoid cell lines, the shared crossreactive spike epitopes were mapped to their HLA restriction. The Adaptive Biotechnologies TCR-sequencing kit was used to sequence samples from three pre-COVID donors and the naive versus memory experiments, while other data came from Illumina-based sequencing. A different TCR-beta assay, based on Illumina, was used to sequence expansion assays from other donors in the study. At the level of individual TCR clonotypes, the study measured memory CD4+ T cell crossreactivity between SARS-CoV-2 spike protein and common cold coronavirus spike proteins.

Notes on this clone: Its antigen is currently not known. Nothing much larger sits one base from this clone, and base qualities are not available.

Deep-resolution immunoSEQ TCR-beta sequencing was performed on DNA from uncultured naive and memory CD4+ T cells. Per the authors' processing: Preprocessing removed nonproductive sequences and CDR3s not starting with C, not ending with F or W, or shorter than 7 amino acids. Cultured and uncultured naive and memory CD4+ repertoires were searched for CDR3s previously identified as spike- and CEF-reactive. CDR3 homology was measured as pairwise Levenshtein distance, computed with the stringdist R package after trimming three terminal residues from each end. TCRdb took over this immuneACCESS table, retaining in-frame rearrangements with V and J assigned. Such tables are incomplete; in checked studies, under half of the missing clones stem from an unresolved V gene, and the remainder is unexplained. The DNA was the basis for D and trimming; V, J and clone size are from that table. Counted in this sample were roughly 60,000 clones; about 94% of them appeared once. The leading ten clones occupy approximately 0.15% of the sample.

CD4+ T cells from unexposed donors were collected before the COVID-19 pandemic (2011-2018). Naive and memory CD4+ T cells were separated from cryopreserved PBMCs by first enriching for CD4 and then performing EasySep naive CD4+ T cell enrichment. The leukapheresis product for the unexposed donors was obtained through commercial purchase. PBMCs were isolated from leukapheresis product or whole blood by Ficoll-Paque PLUS gradient centrifugation. PBMCs were either cryopreserved at -140 degrees C or used fresh in the expansion assay. The QIAamp Micro DNA Kit was used to extract genomic DNA from the CD4+ T cells. From the cysteine through the phenylalanine, the CDR3 covers 15 amino acids. The DNA shown is the 45-base CDR3, in frame from base 1. The germline V gene yields SNHLY for CDR1 and FYNNEI for CDR2. V drops 8 bases and J drops 0 bases, leaving 17 bases in between. What the study reported, not specific to this receptor: Memory CD4+ clonotypes crossrecognizing SARS-CoV-2 and at least one common cold coronavirus spike were found in 55% to 75% of donors. No donor contributed both pre-pandemic and post-infection samples, which limited tracing the source of pre-existing responses. Crossreactivity analysis was centred on spike protein, so crossreactivity against other viral proteins was not assessed. Significantly weaker SARS-CoV-2-driven expansion was shown by crossreactive clones than by monoreactive clones, consistent with antigenic imprinting. Sequencing of naive versus memory cells indicated that the assay detects memory recall responses, not primary responses primed during culture. The study was limited by small numbers of patients and tested TCRs.

This chain is built from TRBV2 and TRBJ2-7; TRBD1 might be the D gene, on 6 matching bases. The receptor was isolated from a human donor in good health. The sequencing sample was made of naive CD4+ T cells from PBMCs. Interpreted using the paper, the cell subset or site label stands for: naive CD4+ T cells isolated by negative enrichment. The sequence in DNA is TGTGCCAGCCTTTTGTGGGACATTTTCTCCTACGAGCAGTACTTC. This translates into CASLLWDIFSYEQYF.